A selection of T cell receptor beta chains follows, all from one sample in a study of blood T cells in healthy people across ages. TCRdb itself ran the 5' RACE reads through MiXCR, one entry per CDR3 protein. Among roughly 900,000 distinct CDR3 sequences, about 48% were seen once, and the ten largest hold around an eighth. The specimen was blood. The source is a man younger than 40 in good health. Each CDR3 is given with its conserved first and last residue. The D gene is left open where the match is weak. Clone size appears in some rows only: once, few, many, or a class for an expanded clone.

>TRBJ2-7|NA|NA|TRBV12-3/TRBV12-4
CASPADYEQYF
TGTGCCAGCCCGGCCGACTACGAGCAGTACTTC
>TRBJ2-7|NA|NA|TRBV7-2
CASSRDSGASYEQYF
TGTGCCAGCAGCAGAGACTCAGGCGCCTCCTACGAGCAGTACTTC
>TRBJ2-6|NA|NA|TRBV6-1
CTSREGSGANVLTF
TGTACCAGCAGGGAAGGATCTGGGGCCAACGTCCTGACTTTC
>TRBJ2-3|NA|NA|TRBV2
CASTLKRRGADTQYF
TGTGCCAGCACGCTGAAAAGGAGGGGGGCAGATACGCAGTATTTT
>TRBJ2-1|TRBD2|NA|TRBV11-2
CASSWSGSRSYNEQFF
TGTGCCAGCAGCTGGAGCGGGAGTCGGTCCTACAATGAGCAGTTCTTC
>TRBJ2-5|NA|few|TRBV5-8
CASSLEATGGTQYF
TGTGCCAGCAGCTTGGAGGCCACCGGGGGGACCCAGTACTTC
>TRBJ2-5|NA|NA|TRBV5-1
CASSSWTGGLETQYF
TGCGCCAGCAGCTCTTGGACCGGCGGTCTAGAGACCCAGTACTTC
>TRBJ1-1|NA|NA|TRBV3-1
CASSQRTENTEAFF
TGTGCCAGCAGCCAAAGGACGGAGAACACTGAAGCTTTCTTT
>TRBJ1-2|NA|few|TRBV20-1
CSARVPSLNYGYTF
TGCAGTGCTAGAGTTCCCAGTCTAAACTATGGCTACACCTTC
>TRBJ2-5|TRBD1|few|TRBV18
CASSPRDRGTETQYF
TGTGCCAGCTCACCAAGGGACAGGGGGACGGAGACCCAGTACTTC
>TRBJ2-1|NA|NA|TRBV7-2
CASSLAVGHEQFF
TGTGCCAGCAGCTTAGCAGTAGGGCATGAGCAGTTCTTC
>TRBJ2-5|NA|NA|TRBV12-3/TRBV12-4
CASSSSLTRQYF
TGTGCCAGCAGTTCCTCGCTTACGCGGCAGTACTTC
>TRBJ2-3|NA|few|TRBV10-3
CAISEAGITDTQYF
TGTGCCATCAGTGAGGCAGGGATCACAGATACGCAGTATTTT
>TRBJ1-1|NA|few|TRBV3-1
CASSRAGRGHTEAFF
TGTGCCAGCAGCCGAGCAGGGAGAGGGCACACTGAAGCTTTCTTT
>TRBJ1-2|NA|NA|TRBV6-1
CASSEPVPTGYTF
TGTGCCAGCAGTGAACCGGTCCCCACTGGCTACACCTTC
>TRBJ1-5|NA|few|TRBV3-1
CASSQDTTSRPQHF
TGTGCCAGCAGCCAAGACACGACAAGTCGGCCCCAGCATTTT
>TRBJ2-3|NA|few|TRBV7-2
CASSLGGYTQYF
TGTGCCAGCAGCTTAGGGGGCTATACGCAGTATTTT
>TRBJ2-7|NA|few|TRBV29-1
CSFNYQGKEYEQYF
TGCAGCTTTAACTATCAGGGGAAGGAGTACGAGCAGTACTTC
>TRBJ1-5|NA|NA|TRBV12-3/TRBV12-4
CASAVAQVPQHF
TGTGCCAGCGCCGTGGCGCAGGTACCCCAGCATTTT
>TRBJ2-1|TRBD2|many|TRBV9
CASSVGGGGTYNEQFF
TGTGCCAGCAGCGTAGGAGGCGGGGGGACCTACAATGAGCAGTTCTTC
>TRBJ1-2|TRBD1|NA|TRBV6-2/TRBV6-3
CASRQTGTANYGYTF
TGTGCCAGCAGACAAACAGGGACAGCTAACTATGGCTACACCTTC
>TRBJ2-1|TRBD1|NA|TRBV7-6
CASSPSRDRSDNEQFF
TGTGCCAGCAGCCCCAGCCGGGACAGATCCGACAATGAGCAGTTCTTC
>TRBJ2-3|TRBD2|once|TRBV4-2
CASSQSPPLAGGLADTQYF
TGTGCCAGCAGCCAATCTCCCCCCCTAGCGGGGGGATTAGCAGATACGCAGTATTTT
>TRBJ1-2|NA|NA|TRBV14
CASSPDLENYGYTF
TGTGCCAGCAGCCCGGACTTAGAAAACTATGGCTACACCTTC